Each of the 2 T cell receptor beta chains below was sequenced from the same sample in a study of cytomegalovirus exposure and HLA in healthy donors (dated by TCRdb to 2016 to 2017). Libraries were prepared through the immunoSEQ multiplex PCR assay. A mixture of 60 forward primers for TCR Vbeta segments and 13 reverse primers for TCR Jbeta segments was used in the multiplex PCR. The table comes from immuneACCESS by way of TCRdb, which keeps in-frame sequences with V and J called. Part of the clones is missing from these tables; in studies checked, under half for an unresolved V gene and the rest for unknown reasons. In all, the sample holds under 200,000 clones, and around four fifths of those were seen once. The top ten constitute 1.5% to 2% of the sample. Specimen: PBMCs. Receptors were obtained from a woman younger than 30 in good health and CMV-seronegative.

The CDR3 sequence is CASSSGSANTGELFF. In DNA, the CDR3 is TGTGCCAGTAGTAGCGGGAGCGCGAACACCGGGGAGCTGTTTTTT. The chain couples TRBV19 to TRBJ2-2; 7 bases map to TRBD2. Germline loops: CDR1 LNHDA, CDR2 SQIVND (reference sequence). The CDR3 spans 15 residues. Trimming cost V 4 bases and J 0 bases; bases outside gene matches: 2.

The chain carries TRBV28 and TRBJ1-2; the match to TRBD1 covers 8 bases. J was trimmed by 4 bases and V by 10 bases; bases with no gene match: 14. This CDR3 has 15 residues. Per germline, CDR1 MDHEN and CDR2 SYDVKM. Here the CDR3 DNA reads TGTGCCACTAGGGACAGGCGGAATCGGGGCTATGGCTACACCTTC. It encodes CATRDRRNRGYGYTF.